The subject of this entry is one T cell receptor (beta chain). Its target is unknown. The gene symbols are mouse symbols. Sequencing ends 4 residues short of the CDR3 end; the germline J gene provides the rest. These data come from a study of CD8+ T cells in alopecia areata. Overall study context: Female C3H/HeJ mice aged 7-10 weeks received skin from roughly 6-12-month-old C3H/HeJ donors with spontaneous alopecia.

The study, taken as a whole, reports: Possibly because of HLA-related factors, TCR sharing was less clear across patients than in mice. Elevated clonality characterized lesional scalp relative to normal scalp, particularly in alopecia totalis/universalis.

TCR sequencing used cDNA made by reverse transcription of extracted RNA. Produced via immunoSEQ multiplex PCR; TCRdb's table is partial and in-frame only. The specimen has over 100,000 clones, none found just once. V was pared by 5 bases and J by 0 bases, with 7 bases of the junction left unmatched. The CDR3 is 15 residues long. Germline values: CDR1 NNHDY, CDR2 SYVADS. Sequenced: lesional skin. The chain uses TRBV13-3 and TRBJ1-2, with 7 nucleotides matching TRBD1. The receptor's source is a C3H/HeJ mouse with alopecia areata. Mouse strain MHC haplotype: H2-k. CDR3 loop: CASRNRGHANSDYTF. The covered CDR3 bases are TGTGCCAGCAGAAACAGGGGCCATGCAAACTCC.